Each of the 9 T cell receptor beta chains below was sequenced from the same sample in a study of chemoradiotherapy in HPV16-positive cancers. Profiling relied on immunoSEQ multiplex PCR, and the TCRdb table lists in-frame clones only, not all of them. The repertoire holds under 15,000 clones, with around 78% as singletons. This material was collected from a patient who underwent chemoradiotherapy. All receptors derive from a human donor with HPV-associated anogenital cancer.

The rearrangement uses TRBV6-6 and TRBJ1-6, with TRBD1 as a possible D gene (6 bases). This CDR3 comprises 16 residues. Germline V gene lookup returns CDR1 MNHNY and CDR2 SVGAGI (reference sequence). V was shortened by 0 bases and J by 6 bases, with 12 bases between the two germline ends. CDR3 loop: CASSYSTGLPNSPLHF. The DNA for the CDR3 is TGTGCCAGCAGTTACTCGACAGGTCTTCCTAATTCACCCCTCCACTTT.

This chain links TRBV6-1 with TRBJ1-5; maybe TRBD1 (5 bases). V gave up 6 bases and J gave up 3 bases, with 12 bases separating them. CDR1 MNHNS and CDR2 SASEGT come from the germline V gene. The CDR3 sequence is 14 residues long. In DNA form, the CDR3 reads TGTGCCAGCAGCTCGACAGCCTACAATCAGCCCCAGCATTTT. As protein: CASSSTAYNQPQHF.

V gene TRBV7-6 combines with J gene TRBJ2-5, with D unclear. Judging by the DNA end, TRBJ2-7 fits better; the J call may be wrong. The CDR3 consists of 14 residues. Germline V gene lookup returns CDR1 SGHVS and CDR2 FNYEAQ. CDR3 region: CASSPRAPFYEQYF. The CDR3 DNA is TGTGCCAGCAGCCCTAGGGCCCCTTTTTACGAGCAGTACTTC.

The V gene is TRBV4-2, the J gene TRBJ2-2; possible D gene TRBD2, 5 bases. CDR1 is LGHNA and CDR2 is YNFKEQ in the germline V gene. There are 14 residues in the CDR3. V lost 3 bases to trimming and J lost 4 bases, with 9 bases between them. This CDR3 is CASSQERSTGELFF. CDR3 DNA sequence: TGTGCCAGCAGCCAGGAGCGGTCCACCGGGGAGCTGTTTTTT.

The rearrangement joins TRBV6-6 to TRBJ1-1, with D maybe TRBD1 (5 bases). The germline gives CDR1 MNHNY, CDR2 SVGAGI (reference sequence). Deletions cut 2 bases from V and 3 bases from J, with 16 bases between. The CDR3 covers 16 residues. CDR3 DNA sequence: TGTGCCAGCAGTTACGGCGGGGGGAACCTGTACACTGAAGCTTTCTTT. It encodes CASSYGGGNLYTEAFF.

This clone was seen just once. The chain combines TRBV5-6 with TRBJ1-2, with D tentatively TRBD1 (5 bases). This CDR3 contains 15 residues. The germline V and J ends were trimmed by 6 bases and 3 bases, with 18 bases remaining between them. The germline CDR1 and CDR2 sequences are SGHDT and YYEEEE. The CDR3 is CASTPVGGFDYGYTF. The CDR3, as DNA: TGTGCCAGCACCCCTGTGGGGGGGTTCGACTATGGCTACACCTTC.

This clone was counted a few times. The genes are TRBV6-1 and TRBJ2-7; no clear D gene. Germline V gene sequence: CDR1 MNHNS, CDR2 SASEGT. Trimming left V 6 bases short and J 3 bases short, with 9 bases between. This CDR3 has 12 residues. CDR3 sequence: CASRVGNYEQYF. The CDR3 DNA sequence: TGTGCCAGCAGGGTAGGAAACTACGAGCAGTACTTC.

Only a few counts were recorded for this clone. CDR3 sequence reads: CASSPIEQGRGTEAFF. The CDR3 DNA reads as TGTGCCAGCTCACCAATAGAACAGGGACGTGGCACTGAAGCTTTCTTT. The V gene is TRBV18, the J gene TRBJ1-1, with D perhaps TRBD1 (6 bases). Germline assignment: CDR1 KGHSH and CDR2 LQKENI. CDR3 length equals 16 residues. The V end lost 2 bases, the J end lost 4 bases, and 17 bases lay between the germline ends.

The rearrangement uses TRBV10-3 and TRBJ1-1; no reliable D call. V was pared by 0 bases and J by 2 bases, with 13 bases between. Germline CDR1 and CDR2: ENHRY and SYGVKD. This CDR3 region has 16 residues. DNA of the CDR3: TGTGCCATCAGTGAGTCGATACAGAACGGCAACACTGAAGCTTTCTTT. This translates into CAISESIQNGNTEAFF.